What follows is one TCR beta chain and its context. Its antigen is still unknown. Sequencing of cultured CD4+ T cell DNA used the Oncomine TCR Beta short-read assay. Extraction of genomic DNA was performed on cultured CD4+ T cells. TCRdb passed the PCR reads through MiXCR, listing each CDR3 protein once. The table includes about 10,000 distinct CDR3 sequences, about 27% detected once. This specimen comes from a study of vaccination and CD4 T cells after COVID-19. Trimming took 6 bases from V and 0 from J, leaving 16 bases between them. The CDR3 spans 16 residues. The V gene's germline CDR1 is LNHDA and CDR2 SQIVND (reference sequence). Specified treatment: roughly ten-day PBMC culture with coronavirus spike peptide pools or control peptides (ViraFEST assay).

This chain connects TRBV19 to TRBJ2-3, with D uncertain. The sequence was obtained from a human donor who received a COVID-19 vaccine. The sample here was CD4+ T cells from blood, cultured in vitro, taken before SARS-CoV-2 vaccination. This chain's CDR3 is CASSLGELQSTDTQYF. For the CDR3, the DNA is TGTGCCAGTAGCCTCGGAGAGCTACAAAGCACAGATACGCAGTATTTT.